This TCR beta chain comes out of a study of blood T cell repertoires in COVID-19. Study at large: Researchers got acute and convalescent COVID-19 samples from the United States, Italy and Spain.

CDR3 length: 16 residues. The V gene's germline CDR1 is LGHDT and CDR2 YNNKEL (reference sequence). The V and J ends lost 0 bases and 0 bases respectively, with 9 bases between them. As processed by the authors: Amplified reference gene primers provided the basis for estimating nucleated cell counts. This table comes from immunoSEQ multiplex PCR, and its TCRdb copy is limited to in-frame clones, with some not included. The DNA was the basis for D and trimming; V, J and clone size are from that table. Of over 95,000 clones in the sample, roughly four fifths were seen once. The table lists this clone with a few counts.

The source of this sequence is a human donor in a cohort sampled during active COVID-19. Sequencing input: peripheral blood. The V and J genes are TRBV3-1 (or the pseudogene TRBV3-2) and TRBJ1-5; D gene uncertain. DNA of the CDR3: TGTGCCAGCAGCCAAGATCCAAGCTATAGCAATCAGCCCCAGCATTTT. It codes for CASSQDPSYSNQPQHF.